The 24 T cell receptor beta chains in this list originate from one sample, sequenced in a study of regulatory T cells in long-lasting Graves disease. Arm-PCR of CDR3 regions and iRepertoire HTBI primers were the basis on which TCR beta libraries were built. TCRdb processed the multiplex PCR reads anew with MiXCR; each CDR3 protein has one entry. The sample includes 450,000 or so distinct CDR3 sequences, under 25% of them seen just once. Indicated time point: persistent/refractory GD, antithyroid drugs over 5 years with positive TRAb. Generation of the TCR library employed RNA extracted from PBMCs. This material consisted of peripheral blood mononuclear cells (PBMCs), taken when the disease was refractory, from a patient treated with antithyroid drugs. All receptors derive from a female donor with Graves disease.

In its sample, this clonotype was seen many times. V is TRBV28 and J is TRBJ1-1; D may be TRBD1 (6 bases). CDR1 MDHEN and CDR2 SYDVKM come from the germline V gene. V shed 3 bases and J shed 4 bases, with 15 bases lying between them. The CDR3 has 15 residues. CDR3 sequence reads: CASSFPLGGVTEAFF. DNA for the CDR3: TGTGCCAGCAGTTTTCCCTTGGGGGGCGTCACTGAAGCTTTCTTT.

This clonotype has a handful of counts. This chain uses TRBV12-3 or TRBV12-4 with TRBJ2-7, with TRBD1 identical over 7 bases. Unmatched junction bases numbered 9, after V lost 5 bases and J lost 5 bases. CDR3 length: 14 amino acids. The CDR3 reads CASSPQTGTHEQYF. CDR3 bases: TGTGCCAGCAGTCCGCAGACAGGGACCCACGAGCAGTACTTC.

This clonotype was seen many times. The V gene is TRBV7-2, the J gene TRBJ2-5; 10 bases map to TRBD1. The J segment lost 2 bases and the V segment lost 5 bases, leaving 8 bases of the junction unmatched. The germline gives CDR1 SGHTA, CDR2 FQGNSA. The CDR3 sequence is 16 residues long. CDR3 in amino acids: CASSPSTGQGQETQYF. The CDR3 region has the DNA TGTGCCAGCAGCCCATCGACGGGACAGGGGCAAGAGACCCAGTACTTC.

The chain uses TRBV7-9 and TRBJ2-1, with D perhaps TRBD2 (6 bases). The ends were cut back, 5 bases at V and 2 bases at J, with 16 bases in the middle. The CDR3 is made up of 16 amino acids. Germline CDR1 is SEHNR and CDR2 is FQNEAQ (reference sequence). For the CDR3, the DNA is TGTGCCAGCAGCCCGATTGTAGCGGAGACCTACAATGAGCAGTTCTTC. Protein: CASSPIVAETYNEQFF.

The rearrangement uses TRBV30 and TRBJ2-2; the D is unclear. Germline assignment: CDR1 GTSNPN and CDR2 SVGIG (reference sequence). Trimming took off 5 bases at V and 6 bases at J, with 4 bases between the two ends. This CDR3 comprises 10 residues. CDR3 nucleotides: TGTGCCTGGGGGTCCGGGGAGCTGTTTTTT. This codes for CAWGSGELFF.

The CDR3 DNA reads as TGTGCCAGCAGCTCCTCTCTCCAGGGGTGGAGAACCAAAAACATTCAGTACTTC. It codes for CASSSSLQGWRTKNIQYF. This sequence joins TRBV5-6 and TRBJ2-4; D perhaps matches TRBD1 (6 bases). The CDR3 consists of 18 residues. Trimming took off 3 bases at V and 2 bases at J, with 21 bases between the two ends. The V gene's germline CDR1 is SGHDT and CDR2 YYEEEE.

This clonotype came up many times. The chain employs TRBV28 and TRBJ1-5, with D maybe TRBD1 (6 bases). The V gene's germline CDR1 is MDHEN and CDR2 SYDVKM. V lost 5 bases and J 4 bases, leaving 12 bases between the germline ends. The CDR3 loop spans 14 amino acids. CDR3 coding DNA: TGTGCCAGCAGTCTCCCACAGGGAAATCAGCCCCAGCATTTT. Protein: CASSLPQGNQPQHF.

Only one count was recorded for this clonotype. This chain connects TRBV30 to TRBJ2-7; no firm D call. Deletions cut 4 bases from V and 7 bases from J, with 11 bases between. This CDR3 is built from 11 residues. Germline CDR1 and CDR2: GTSNPN and SVGIG (reference sequence). This chain's CDR3 is CAWNMAGEQYF. CDR3 nucleotide sequence: TGTGCCTGGAATATGGCTGGGGAGCAGTACTTC.

This clonotype showed up many times. The rearrangement uses TRBV12-3 or TRBV12-4 and TRBJ2-7, with TRBD1 matching over 8 bases. The CDR3 totals 15 residues. V lost 5 bases and J lost 0; bases outside the gene matches: 6. Written as DNA, the CDR3 is TGTGCCAGCAGTCCGCGGACAGGGAGCTCCTACGAGCAGTACTTC. Protein product: CASSPRTGSSYEQYF.

This clonotype has a count of ten or more. This chain uses TRBV20-1 with TRBJ1-2; 9 bases agree with TRBD1. CDR1 DFQATT and CDR2 SNEGSKA come from the germline V gene (reference sequence). Unmatched junction bases numbered 14, after V lost 5 bases and J lost 7 bases. This CDR3 region has 15 residues. The CDR3 here is CSADSGTGWRVGYTF. The CDR3 DNA reads as TGCAGTGCTGATTCCGGGACAGGGTGGAGGGTTGGCTACACCTTC.

The rearrangement uses TRBV18 and TRBJ2-2; D is undetermined. The V and J ends lost 3 bases and 1 base respectively, with 12 bases between them. The CDR3 is 16 residues long. The germline V gene encodes CDR1 KGHSH and CDR2 LQKENI. CDR3 sequence reads: CASSPRTPQNTGELFF. The CDR3 DNA follows: TGTGCCAGCTCACCTCGGACCCCTCAGAACACCGGGGAGCTGTTTTTT.

The rearrangement links TRBV7-3 to TRBJ2-1; a weak D match, TRBD2 (6 bases). The CDR3 runs 15 residues. Germline lookup yields CDR1 SGHTA and CDR2 FQGTGA. Trimming stripped 2 bases from V and 5 bases from J, with 13 bases between. The CDR3 is CASSLWPSANNEQFF. In nucleotides, the CDR3 is TGTGCCAGCAGCTTATGGCCTAGCGCGAACAATGAGCAGTTCTTC.

This clonotype was seen at least ten times. V gene TRBV11-2 combines with J gene TRBJ1-1; D possibly corresponds to TRBD1 (6 bases). Germline CDR1 reads SGHAT; CDR2 reads FQNNGV. V was cut by 5 bases and J by 4 bases, with 20 bases left in between. This CDR3 comprises 16 residues. CDR3 sequence (DNA): TGTGCCAGCAGCCTAGGGTCTGGGGGCGAGGGCACTGAAGCTTTCTTT. Protein product: CASSLGSGGEGTEAFF.

This clonotype came up a few times. J is TRBJ1-1 and V is TRBV7-9; the D gene is possibly TRBD1 (6 bases). CDR3 length: 12 amino acids. The V gene lost 5 bases and the J gene lost 7 bases, with 11 bases spanning the gap. In germline, CDR1 is SEHNR, CDR2 FQNEAQ (reference sequence). The CDR3 reads CASSPQGLEAFF. The CDR3 coding sequence is TGTGCCAGCAGCCCACAGGGCCTTGAAGCTTTCTTT.

The chain joins TRBV19 to TRBJ2-1; D is possibly TRBD1 or TRBD2 (7 bases each). The CDR3 runs 18 residues. Trimming removed 3 bases from V and 7 bases from J, with 25 bases in between. Germline V lookup: CDR1 LNHDA, CDR2 SQIVND (reference sequence). The CDR3 nucleotides are TGTGCCAGTAGTATTCCTAGGACCGGGACTACCAGGGGGAATGAGCAGTTCTTC. It is translated as CASSIPRTGTTRGNEQFF.

The rearrangement links TRBV7-9 to TRBJ2-2; TRBD2 matches 12 bases. The trim removed 5 bases at V and 4 bases at J, leaving 5 bases unmatched. From germline, CDR1 is SEHNR and CDR2 FQNEAQ (reference sequence). The CDR3 loop spans 16 amino acids. CDR3 amino acids: CASSVTSGRLTGELFF. The DNA for the CDR3 is TGTGCCAGCAGCGTAACTAGCGGGAGGCTCACCGGGGAGCTGTTTTTT. Drawing the rest from reference TRBV7-9 and TRBJ2-2, the complete variable domain is DTGVSQNPRHKITKRGQNVTFRCDPISEHNRLYWYRQTLGQGPEFLTYFQNEAQLEKSRLLSDRFSAERPKGSFSTLEIQRTEQGDSAMYLCASSVTSGRLTGELFFGEGSRLTVL.

This clonotype occurred many times. The chain uses TRBV6-1 and TRBJ1-1, with 9 bases matching TRBD1. CDR3 length equals 17 residues. The germline V gene has CDR1 MNHNS and CDR2 SASEGT. The ends lost 6 bases at V and 4 bases at J; junction bases unmatched: 15. As DNA, the CDR3 is TGTGCCAGCAGACCGGGACAGGGTTTCGGCGGCGTCACTGAAGCTTTCTTT. Its protein product is CASRPGQGFGGVTEAFF.

The table lists this clonotype with a few counts. This chain joins TRBV9 and TRBJ2-2; tentative D call: TRBD1 (6 bases). V was shortened by 3 bases and J by 2 bases, with 14 bases between the two germline ends. The CDR3 contains 16 residues. From germline, CDR1 is SGDLS and CDR2 YYNGEE. The CDR3 coding sequence is TGTGCCAGCAGCGCCACAGGGCTCTCCAACACCGGGGAGCTGTTTTTT. Protein product: CASSATGLSNTGELFF.

This clonotype was detected ten times or more. This sequence joins TRBV27 and TRBJ2-5, with 11 bases matching TRBD1. The CDR3 totals 15 residues. The junction had 10 bases not matched to a gene; V was cut back by 8 bases and J by 5 bases. CDR1 is MNHEY and CDR2 is SMNVEV in the germline V gene (reference sequence). The CDR3 sequence is CASSAHRDRGETQYF. In DNA, the CDR3 is TGTGCCAGCTCGGCCCACCGGGACAGGGGGGAGACCCAGTACTTC.

The sample holds many counts of this clonotype. The CDR3, as DNA: TGTGCCAGCAGCTTAAGGACGGAGACCCAGTACTTC. Translating it yields CASSLRTETQYF. The rearrangement uses TRBV7-2 and TRBJ2-5; no firm D call. CDR3 length equals 12 residues. V was cut by 2 bases and J by 5 bases, with 6 bases left in between. Germline V lookup: CDR1 SGHTA, CDR2 FQGNSA.

The chain links TRBV6-2 or TRBV6-3 to TRBJ1-5; D gene ambiguous. CDR3 length: 14 residues. Trimming removed 5 bases from V and 2 bases from J, with 10 bases in between. The germline V gene has CDR1 MNHEY and CDR2 SVGEGT. The CDR3 region has the DNA TGTGCCAGCAGTGCACTCAATGGCAATCAGCCCCAGCATTTT. Translating it yields CASSALNGNQPQHF.

V usage is TRBV30 and J usage is TRBJ2-1; no reliable D call. From germline, CDR1 is GTSNPN and CDR2 SVGIG (reference sequence). CDR3 length equals 11 residues. Trimming cost V 0 bases and J 10 bases, with 7 bases left between them. CDR3 region: CAWSVNGEQFF. The CDR3 DNA is TGTGCCTGGAGTGTAAACGGGGAGCAGTTCTTC.

The V and J genes are TRBV28 and TRBJ2-1, with 10 nucleotides matching TRBD1. V gave up 5 bases and J gave up 3 bases; unmatched junction bases: 1. Germline-derived CDR1 and CDR2 are MDHEN and SYDVKM. The CDR3 is 14 residues long. CDR3 nucleotides: TGTGCCAGCAGTGGGGACAGGGGCTACAATGAGCAGTTCTTC. It translates to CASSGDRGYNEQFF.

This clonotype came up many times. At one end, the junction sequence differs from germline, possibly due to a read error. The gene calls are TRBV6-1 and TRBJ1-2; D possibly corresponds to TRBD1 (6 bases). The CDR3 is 14 amino acids. Germline CDR1 is MNHNS and CDR2 is SASEGT. The CDR3 region has the DNA TGTGCCAGCAGTGAAGGGGGGTTCACCGGGACATCCCGCTTC. Translated: CASSEGGFTGTSRF.